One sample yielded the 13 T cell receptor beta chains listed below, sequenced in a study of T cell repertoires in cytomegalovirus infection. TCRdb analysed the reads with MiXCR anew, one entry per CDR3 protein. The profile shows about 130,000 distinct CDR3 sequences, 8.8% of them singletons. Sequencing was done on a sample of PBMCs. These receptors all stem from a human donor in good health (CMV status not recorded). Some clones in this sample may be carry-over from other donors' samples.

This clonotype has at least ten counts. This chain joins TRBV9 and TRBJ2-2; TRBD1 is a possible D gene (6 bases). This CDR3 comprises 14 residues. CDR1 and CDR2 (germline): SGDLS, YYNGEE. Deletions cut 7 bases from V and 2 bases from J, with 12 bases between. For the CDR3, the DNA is TGTGCCAGCCAAGAGGGGGTTAACACCGGGGAGCTGTTTTTT. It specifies CASQEGVNTGELFF.

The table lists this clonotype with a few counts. CDR3 in DNA: TGCAGCGTTGCGGACAGGGCCCACGAGCAGTACTTC. Translated: CSVADRAHEQYF. The chain couples TRBV29-1 to TRBJ2-7; 8 nucleotides match TRBD1. The CDR3 has 12 residues. Trimming cost V 4 bases and J 5 bases; bases outside gene matches: 4. Germline CDR1 and CDR2: SQVTM and ANQGSEA.

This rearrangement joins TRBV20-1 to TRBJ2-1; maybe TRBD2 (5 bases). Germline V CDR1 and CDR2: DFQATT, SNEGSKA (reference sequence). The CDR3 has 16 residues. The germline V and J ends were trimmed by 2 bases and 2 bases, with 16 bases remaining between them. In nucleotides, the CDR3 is TGCAGTGCTAGAAGTCCATGGACGCGGGCCTACAATGAGCAGTTCTTC. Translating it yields CSARSPWTRAYNEQFF.

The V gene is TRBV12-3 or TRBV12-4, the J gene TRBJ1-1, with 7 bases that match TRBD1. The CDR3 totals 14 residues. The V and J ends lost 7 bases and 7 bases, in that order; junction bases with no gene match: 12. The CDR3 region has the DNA TGTGCCAGCAAACGACAGGGAGGAGAGAGTGAAGCTTTCTTT. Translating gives CASKRQGGESEAFF.

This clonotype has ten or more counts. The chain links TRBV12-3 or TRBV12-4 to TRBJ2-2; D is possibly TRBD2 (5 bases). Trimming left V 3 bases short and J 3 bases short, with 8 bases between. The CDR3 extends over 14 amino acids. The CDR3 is CASSFGSYTGELFF. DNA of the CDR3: TGTGCCAGCAGTTTTGGGAGCTACACCGGGGAGCTGTTTTTT.

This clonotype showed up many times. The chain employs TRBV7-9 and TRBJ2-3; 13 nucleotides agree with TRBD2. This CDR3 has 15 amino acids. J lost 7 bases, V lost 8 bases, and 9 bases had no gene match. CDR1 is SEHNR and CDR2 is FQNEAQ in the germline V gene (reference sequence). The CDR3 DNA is TGTGCCAGCGAAGCACAGACTAGCGGGAGGAATACGCAGTATTTT. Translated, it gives CASEAQTSGRNTQYF.

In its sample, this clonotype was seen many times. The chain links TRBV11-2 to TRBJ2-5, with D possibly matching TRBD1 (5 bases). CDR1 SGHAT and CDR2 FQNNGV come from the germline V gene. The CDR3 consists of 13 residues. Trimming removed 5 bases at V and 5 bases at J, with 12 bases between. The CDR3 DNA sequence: TGTGCCAGCAGCCCCACAGGTGTGGAGACCCAGTACTTC. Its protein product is CASSPTGVETQYF.

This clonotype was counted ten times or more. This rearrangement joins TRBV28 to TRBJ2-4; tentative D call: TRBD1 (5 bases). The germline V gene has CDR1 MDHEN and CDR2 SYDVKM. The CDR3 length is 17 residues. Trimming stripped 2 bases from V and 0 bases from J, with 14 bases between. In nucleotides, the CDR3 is TGTGCCAGCAGTTTAGCTTTGACAGATCTAGCCAAAAACATTCAGTACTTC. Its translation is CASSLALTDLAKNIQYF. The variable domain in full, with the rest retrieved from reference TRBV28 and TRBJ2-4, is DVKVTQSSRYLVKRTGEKVFLECVQDMDHENMFWYRQDPGLGLRLIYFSYDVKMKEKGDIPEGYSVSREKKERFSLILESASTNQTSMYLCASSLALTDLAKNIQYFGAGTRLSVL.

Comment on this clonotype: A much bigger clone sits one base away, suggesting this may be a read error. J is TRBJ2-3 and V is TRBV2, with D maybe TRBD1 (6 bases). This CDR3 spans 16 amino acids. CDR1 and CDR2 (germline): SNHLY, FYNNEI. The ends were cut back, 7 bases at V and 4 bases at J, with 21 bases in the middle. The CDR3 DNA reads TGTGCCAGCAACCAGTGGGACACCCCCTGGGCAGATACGCAGTATTTT. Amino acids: CASNQWDTPWADTQYF.

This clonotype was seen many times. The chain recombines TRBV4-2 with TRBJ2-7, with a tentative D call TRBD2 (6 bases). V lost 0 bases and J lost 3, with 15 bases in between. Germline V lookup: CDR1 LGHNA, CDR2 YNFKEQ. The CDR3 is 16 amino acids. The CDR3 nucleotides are TGTGCCAGCAGCCAAGATGGTGGGGACTCCTTCTACGAGCAGTACTTC. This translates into CASSQDGGDSFYEQYF.

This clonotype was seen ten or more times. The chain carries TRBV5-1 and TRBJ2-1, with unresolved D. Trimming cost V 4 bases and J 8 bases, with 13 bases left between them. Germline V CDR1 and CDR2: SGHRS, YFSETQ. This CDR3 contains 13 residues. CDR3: CASSVDTLDEQFF. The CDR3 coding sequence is TGCGCCAGCAGCGTTGACACGCTCGATGAGCAGTTCTTC.

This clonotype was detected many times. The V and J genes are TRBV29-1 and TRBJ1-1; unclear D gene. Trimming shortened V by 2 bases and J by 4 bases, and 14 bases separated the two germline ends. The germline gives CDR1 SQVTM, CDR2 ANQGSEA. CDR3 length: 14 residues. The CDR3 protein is CSVERATVGTEAFF. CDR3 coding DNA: TGCAGCGTTGAACGAGCTACAGTGGGCACTGAAGCTTTCTTT. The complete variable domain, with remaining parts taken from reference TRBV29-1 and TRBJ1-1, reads SAVISQKPSRDICQRGTSLTIQCQVDSQVTMMFWYRQQPGQSLTLIATANQGSEATYESGFVIDKFPISRPNLTFSTLTVSNMSPEDSSIYLCSVERATVGTEAFFGQGTRLTVV.

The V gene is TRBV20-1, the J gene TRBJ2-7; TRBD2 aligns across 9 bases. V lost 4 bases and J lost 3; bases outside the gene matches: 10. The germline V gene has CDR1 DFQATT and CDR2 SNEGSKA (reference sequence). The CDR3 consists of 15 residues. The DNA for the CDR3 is TGCAGTGCTATCGATAGCGGGGGCCTAGACTACGAGCAGTACTTC. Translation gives CSAIDSGGLDYEQYF.